Following are 14 T cell receptor beta chains from one sample sequenced in a study of blood T cells in healthy people across ages (dated by TCRdb to about 2015). Libraries were constructed by 5' RACE. Sequencing relied on an Illumina HiSeq 2500. A second PCR of roughly 6 to 11 cycles was run with a J-beta primer mix and a sample-barcoded 5' primer. The raw public reads went through TCRdb reprocessing: fastp at Q25, MiXCR clone calling, in-frame beta chains kept. Merged by CDR3 protein, the rows form single entries marked with the most common genes and DNA. The sample table lists approximately 810,000 distinct CDR3 sequences, under 30% of them with a count of one. The ten largest make up approximately 15% of the sample. Sequenced material: blood. All receptors come from a woman over 75 in good health.

The sample holds many counts of this clonotype. The gene calls are TRBV15 and TRBJ1-1; TRBD1 is a possible D gene (6 bases). Looked up from germline, CDR1 is LNHNV and CDR2 is YYDKDF (reference sequence). The ends were cut back, 3 bases at V and 0 bases at J, with 11 bases in the middle. The CDR3 has 15 residues. The CDR3: CATSRVTGMNTEAFF. The CDR3, as DNA: TGTGCCACCAGCAGGGTGACAGGCATGAACACTGAAGCTTTCTTT.

This clonotype appeared a few times. The chain combines TRBV2 with TRBJ1-5; TRBD1 matches 12 bases. CDR1 and CDR2 from the germline V gene are SNHLY and FYNNEI. The CDR3 is 18 amino acids. V shed 6 bases, J shed 6 bases, and the junction held 15 bases outside the gene matches. CDR3 DNA: TGTGCCAGCAGCGGTGAGGGACAGGGGGCGTCGATCAGTCAGCCCCAGCATTTT. Amino acids: CASSGEGQGASISQPQHF. The complete variable domain, with remaining parts taken from reference TRBV2 and TRBJ1-5, reads EPEVTQTPSHQVTQMGQEVILRCVPISNHLYFYWYRQILGQKVEFLVSFYNNEISEKSEIFDDQFSVERPDGSNFTLKIRSTKLEDSAMYFCASSGEGQGASISQPQHFGDGTRLSIL.

Concerning this clonotype: A much bigger clone sits one base away, suggesting this may be a read error. This chain joins TRBV5-6 and TRBJ2-1; a weak D match, TRBD1 (5 bases). Trimming took 2 bases from V and 8 from J, leaving 14 bases between them. CDR3 length equals 14 residues. Looked up from germline, CDR1 is SGHDT and CDR2 is YYEEEE. In nucleotides, the CDR3 is TGTGCCAGCAGCTTTTATGGGGCGGTCGATGAGCAGTTCTTC. Its protein is CASSFYGAVDEQFF.

This clonotype appeared a few times. V gene TRBV18 combines with J gene TRBJ1-2; no clear D. This CDR3 comprises 13 residues. The ends were cut back, 4 bases at V and 4 bases at J, with 10 bases in the middle. The germline V gene has CDR1 KGHSH and CDR2 LQKENI. CDR3 nucleotide sequence: TGTGCCAGCTCACGGCTAGAACGCTATGGCTACACCTTC. It codes for CASSRLERYGYTF.

The table lists this clonotype with a few counts. This chain connects TRBV12-3 or TRBV12-4 to TRBJ2-1; D not certain. The DNA end lines up better with TRBJ2-7; the J call may be wrong. This CDR3 comprises 16 residues. The CDR3 loop is CASRTRWSISYNEQYF. CDR3 nucleotide sequence: TGTGCCAGCAGGACACGGTGGAGCATCTCCTACAATGAGCAGTACTTC.

The chain uses TRBV21-1 and TRBJ1-1; no check of the table's D call, TRBD1, against the DNA was made. TRBV21-1 is a pseudogene segment. This CDR3 is built from 15 residues. CDR3 DNA: TGTGCCAGCAGTCAAAGGGCAACCGATCCCGGGGGGGCTTTCTTT. Amino acid sequence: CASSQRATDPGGAFF.

This clonotype was counted ten times or more. The V call is TRBV28, the J call TRBJ2-3, with TRBD1 matching 8 bases. Germline V lookup: CDR1 MDHEN, CDR2 SYDVKM. Trimming cost V 5 bases and J 14 bases; bases outside gene matches: 12. CDR3 length: 13 amino acids. In nucleotides, the CDR3 is TGTGCCAGCAGTCCCCTGGACAGGGAATATCTGTATTTT. It is translated as CASSPLDREYLYF.

This clonotype appeared many times. V gene TRBV7-2 combines with J gene TRBJ1-2; tentatively, D is TRBD1 (5 bases). The V end lost 3 bases, the J end lost 7 bases, and 15 bases lay between the germline ends. Germline CDR1 SGHTA, CDR2 FQGNSA. CDR3 length: 14 residues. The CDR3 DNA reads TGTGCCAGCAGCTTGGATCAGGGAGTAGGTGGCTACACCTTC. Amino acid sequence: CASSLDQGVGGYTF.

This clonotype came up many times. The J gene is TRBJ2-7, the V gene TRBV6-2 or TRBV6-3; TRBD1 matches 11 bases. The germline V gene encodes CDR1 MNHEY and CDR2 SVGEGT. The CDR3 loop spans 17 amino acids. Trimming took 0 bases from V and 2 from J; bases not matched to a gene: 6. This CDR3 reads CASSYSRGQGVTYEQYF. In DNA, the CDR3 is TGTGCCAGCAGTTACTCGAGGGGACAGGGGGTAACCTACGAGCAGTACTTC.

This clonotype was recorded many times. The chain joins TRBV3-1 to TRBJ2-1; 10 bases fit TRBD2. Germline V CDR1 and CDR2: LGHDT, YNNKEL (reference sequence). V shed 0 bases and J 0 bases; nucleotides not matched to a gene: 8. The length of the CDR3 is 19 residues. The CDR3 DNA reads as TGTGCCAGCAGCCAAGAGGCACTAGCGGGGATGGGCTCCTACAATGAGCAGTTCTTC. This sequence encodes CASSQEALAGMGSYNEQFF.

The sample holds many counts of this clonotype. Being one base from a much bigger clone, this may be a read error. The chain is built from TRBV7-9 and TRBJ2-3; D tentatively reads TRBD1 or TRBD2 (5 bases each). The CDR3 is 14 residues long. CDR1 is SEHNR and CDR2 is FQNEAQ in the germline V gene (reference sequence). V gave up 3 bases and J gave up 6 bases, with 13 bases separating them. This chain's CDR3 is CASSLGRQRDTQYF. The CDR3 nucleotides read TGTGCCAGCAGCTTGGGGCGTCAGCGGGATACGCAGTATTTT. The entire variable domain, with the rest obtained from reference TRBV7-9 and TRBJ2-3, is as follows: DTGVSQNPRHKITKRGQNVTFRCDPISEHNRLYWYRQTLGQGPEFLTYFQNEAQLEKSRLLSDRFSAERPKGSFSTLEIQRTEQGDSAMYLCASSLGRQRDTQYFGPGTRLTVL.

This clonotype was picked up a small number of times. This chain joins TRBV4-3 and TRBJ1-5; 7 positions agree with TRBD1. Germline V gene sequence: CDR1 LGHNA, CDR2 YSLEER. With 0 bases clipped from V and 5 bases from J, the junction kept 1 base outside the gene matches. This CDR3 has 14 amino acids. The DNA for the CDR3 is TGCGCCAGCAGCCAAGAAGGGACAGATCAGCCCCAGCATTTT. Translation gives CASSQEGTDQPQHF.

This clonotype was picked up many times. This rearrangement joins TRBV7-9 to TRBJ2-3; D perhaps matches TRBD2 (7 bases). Trimming took off 2 bases at V and 5 bases at J, with 14 bases between the two ends. The germline gives CDR1 SEHNR, CDR2 FQNEAQ (reference sequence). The CDR3 is made up of 15 amino acids. DNA for the CDR3: TGTGCCAGCAGCTTACAAGGGGGGGGCGTAGATACGCAGTATTTT. Protein product: CASSLQGGGVDTQYF.

This clonotype was seen a handful of times. The gene calls are TRBV7-2 and TRBJ1-5; unclear D gene. Trimming removed 1 base at V and 11 bases at J, with 9 bases between. Germline CDR1 SGHTA, CDR2 FQGNSA. This CDR3 spans 12 amino acids. Here the CDR3 DNA reads TGTGCCAGCAGCTTAGTGGGAGGGACCCAGCATTTT. This encodes CASSLVGGTQHF.